This T cell receptor beta chain is from a study of cytomegalovirus exposure and HLA in healthy donors. Findings and caveats of the study: Most TCR sequences were uncommon, yet certain public TCRs appeared in many donors.

The study ran its PCR with 60 Vbeta and 13 Jbeta primers. Sequencing used immunoSEQ multiplex PCR; TCRdb keeps in-frame clones, though not all of them. The table shows roughly 76,000 clones, with 75% to 90% occurring only once. This clone was observed a handful of times. Antigen: not known. V was clipped by 8 bases and J by 4 bases; unmatched bases: 11. Per germline, CDR1 SGHNT and CDR2 YYREEE (reference sequence). CDR3 length: 14 residues. The receptor was isolated from a woman in her twenties or thirties in good health and CMV-seronegative. J is TRBJ1-1 and V is TRBV5-4; 7 positions match TRBD1. Sequencing was carried out using PBMCs. This CDR3 reads CASHPGAGGTEAFF. The DNA of the CDR3 is TGTGCCAGTCATCCTGGGGCAGGGGGCACTGAAGCTTTCTTT.